Below are 2 T cell receptor beta chains sequenced from a single sample in a study of blood T cell repertoires in COVID-19. Clones were sequenced by immunoSEQ multiplex PCR, and TCRdb holds only the in-frame ones, with some missing. The table includes some 700,000 clones, approximately 90% detected once. The source material was peripheral blood. These receptors were obtained from a woman younger than 30 with acute or convalescent COVID-19.

This chain uses TRBV30 with TRBJ2-3, with unresolved D. Germline CDR1 and CDR2: GTSNPN and SVGIG (reference sequence). CDR3 length: 13 residues. Trimming removed 5 bases from V and 1 base from J, with 10 bases in between. The CDR3 region is CAWAVVRTDTQYF. CDR3 nucleotide sequence: TGTGCCTGGGCGGTCGTTCGCACAGATACGCAGTATTTT.

V is TRBV27 and J is TRBJ1-1; 9 bases line up with TRBD1. The CDR3 is made up of 15 amino acids. Trimming removed 4 bases from V and 7 bases from J; junction bases left unmatched: 10. Germline CDR1 reads MNHEY; CDR2 reads SMNVEV (reference sequence). In DNA, the CDR3 is TGTGCCAGCAGTTCCTCAACAGGGGGCTCTGGTGAAGCTTTCTTT. As protein: CASSSSTGGSGEAFF.